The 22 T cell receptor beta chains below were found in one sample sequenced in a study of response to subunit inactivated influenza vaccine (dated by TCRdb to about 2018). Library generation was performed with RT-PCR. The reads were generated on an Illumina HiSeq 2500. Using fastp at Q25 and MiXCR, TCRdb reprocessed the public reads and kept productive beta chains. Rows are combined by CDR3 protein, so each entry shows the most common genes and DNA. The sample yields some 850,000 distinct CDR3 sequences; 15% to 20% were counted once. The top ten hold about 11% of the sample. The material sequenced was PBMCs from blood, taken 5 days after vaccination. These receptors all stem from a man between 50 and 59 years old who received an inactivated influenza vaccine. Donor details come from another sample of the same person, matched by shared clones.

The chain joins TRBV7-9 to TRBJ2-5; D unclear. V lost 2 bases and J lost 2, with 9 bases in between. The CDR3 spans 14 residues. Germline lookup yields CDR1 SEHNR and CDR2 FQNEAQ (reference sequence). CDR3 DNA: TGTGCCAGCAGCTTAACGGACCTGCAAGAGACCCAGTACTTC. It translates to CASSLTDLQETQYF. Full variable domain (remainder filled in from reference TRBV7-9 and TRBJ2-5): DTGVSQNPRHKITKRGQNVTFRCDPISEHNRLYWYRQTLGQGPEFLTYFQNEAQLEKSRLLSDRFSAERPKGSFSTLEIQRTEQGDSAMYLCASSLTDLQETQYFGPGTRLLVL.

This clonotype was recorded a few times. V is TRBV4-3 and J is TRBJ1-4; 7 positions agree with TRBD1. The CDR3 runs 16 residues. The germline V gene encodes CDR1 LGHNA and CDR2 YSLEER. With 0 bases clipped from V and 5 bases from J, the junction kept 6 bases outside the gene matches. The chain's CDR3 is CASSQDMGRGNEKLFF. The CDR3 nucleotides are TGCGCCAGCAGCCAAGATATGGGCAGGGGGAATGAAAAACTGTTTTTT.

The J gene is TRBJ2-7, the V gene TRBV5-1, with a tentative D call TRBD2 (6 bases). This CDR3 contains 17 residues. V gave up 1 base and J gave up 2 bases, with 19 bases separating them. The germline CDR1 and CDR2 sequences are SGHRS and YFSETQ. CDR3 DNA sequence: TGCGCCAGCAGCTTGAACCAGTTTGGGAGGACCCCCTACGAGCAGTACTTC. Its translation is CASSLNQFGRTPYEQYF.

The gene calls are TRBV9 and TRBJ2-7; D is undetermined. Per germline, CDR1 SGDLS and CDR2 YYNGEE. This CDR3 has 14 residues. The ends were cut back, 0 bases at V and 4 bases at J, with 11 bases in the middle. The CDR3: CASSVDQVSYEQYF. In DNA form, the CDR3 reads TGTGCCAGCAGCGTAGATCAAGTTTCGTACGAGCAGTACTTC.

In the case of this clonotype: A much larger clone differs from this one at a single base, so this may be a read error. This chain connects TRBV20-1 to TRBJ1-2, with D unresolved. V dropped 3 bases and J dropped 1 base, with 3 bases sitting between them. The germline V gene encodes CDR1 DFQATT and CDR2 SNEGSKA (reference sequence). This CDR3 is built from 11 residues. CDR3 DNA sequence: TGCAGTGCTAGCGTTAACTATGGCTACACCTTC. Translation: CSASVNYGYTF.

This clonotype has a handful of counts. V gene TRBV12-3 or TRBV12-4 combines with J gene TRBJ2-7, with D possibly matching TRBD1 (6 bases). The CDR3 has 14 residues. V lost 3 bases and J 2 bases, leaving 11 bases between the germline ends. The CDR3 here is CASSLQGSTYEQYF. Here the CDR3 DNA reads TGTGCCAGCAGTTTGCAGGGGTCAACCTACGAGCAGTACTTC.

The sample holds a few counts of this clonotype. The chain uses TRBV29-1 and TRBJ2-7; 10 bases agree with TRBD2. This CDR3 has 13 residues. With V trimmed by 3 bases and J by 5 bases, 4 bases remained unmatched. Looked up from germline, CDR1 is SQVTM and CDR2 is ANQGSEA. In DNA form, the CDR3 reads TGCAGCGTTGACGCTAGCGGGAGAGACGAGCAGTACTTC. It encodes CSVDASGRDEQYF.

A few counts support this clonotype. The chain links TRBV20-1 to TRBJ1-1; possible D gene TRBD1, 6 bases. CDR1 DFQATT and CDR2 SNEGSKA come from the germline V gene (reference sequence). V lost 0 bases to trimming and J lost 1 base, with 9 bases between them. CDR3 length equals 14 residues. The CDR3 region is CSARDPGQNTEAFF. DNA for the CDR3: TGCAGTGCTAGAGATCCGGGACAGAACACTGAAGCTTTCTTT.

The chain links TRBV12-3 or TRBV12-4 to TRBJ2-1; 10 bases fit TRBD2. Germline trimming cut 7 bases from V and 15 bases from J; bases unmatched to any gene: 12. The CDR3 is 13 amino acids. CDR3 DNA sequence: TGTGCCAGCACTTTGCGAGCGGGAGGGCCCCTGTTCTTC. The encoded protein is CASTLRAGGPLFF.

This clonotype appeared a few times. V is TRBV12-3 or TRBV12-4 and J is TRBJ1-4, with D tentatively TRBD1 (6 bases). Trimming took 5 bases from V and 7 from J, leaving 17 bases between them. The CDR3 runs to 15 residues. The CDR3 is CASSPMGGGSEKLFF. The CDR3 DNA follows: TGTGCCAGCAGTCCCATGGGCGGGGGCTCTGAAAAACTGTTTTTT.

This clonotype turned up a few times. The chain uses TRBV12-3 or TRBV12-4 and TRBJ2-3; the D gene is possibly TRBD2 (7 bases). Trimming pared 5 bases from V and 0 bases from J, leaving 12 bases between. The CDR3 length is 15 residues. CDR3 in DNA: TGTGCCAGCAGTGACGGGGGGCGTAGCACAGATACGCAGTATTTT. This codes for CASSDGGRSTDTQYF.

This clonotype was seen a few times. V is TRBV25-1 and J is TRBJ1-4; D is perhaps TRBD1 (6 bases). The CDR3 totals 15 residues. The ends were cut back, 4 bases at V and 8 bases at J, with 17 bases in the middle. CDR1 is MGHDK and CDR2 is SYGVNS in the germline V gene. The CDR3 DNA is TGTGCCAGCAGTGGACTACAGGGAGATCGGGAAAAACTGTTTTTT. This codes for CASSGLQGDREKLFF.

The CDR3 loop reads CASSSELDTTYEQYF. DNA for the CDR3: TGTGCCAGCAGCTCAGAACTAGACACAACCTACGAGCAGTACTTC. The rearrangement joins TRBV12-3 or TRBV12-4 to TRBJ2-7; the D gene is possibly TRBD2 (5 bases). The CDR3 has 15 residues. The V end was cut by 6 bases, the J end by 2 bases, with 17 bases between.

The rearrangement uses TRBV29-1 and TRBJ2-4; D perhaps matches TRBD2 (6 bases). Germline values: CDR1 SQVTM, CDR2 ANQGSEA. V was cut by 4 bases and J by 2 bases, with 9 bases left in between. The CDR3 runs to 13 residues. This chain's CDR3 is CSVGGDPKNIQYF. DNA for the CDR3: TGCAGCGTTGGGGGGGACCCCAAAAACATTCAGTACTTC.

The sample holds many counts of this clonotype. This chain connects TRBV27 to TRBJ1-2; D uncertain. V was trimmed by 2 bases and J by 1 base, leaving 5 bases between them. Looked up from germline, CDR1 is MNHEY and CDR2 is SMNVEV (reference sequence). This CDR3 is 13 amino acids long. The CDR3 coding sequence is TGTGCCAGCAGTTTAGCCCTTAACTATGGCTACACCTTC. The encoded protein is CASSLALNYGYTF.

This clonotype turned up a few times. DNA of the CDR3: TGTGCCAGCAGTCGGACTAGCTACTCCTACAATGAGCAGTTCTTC. The encoded protein is CASSRTSYSYNEQFF. This chain connects TRBV5-5 to TRBJ2-1; 8 bases match TRBD2. With V trimmed by 5 bases and J by 0 bases, 4 bases remained unmatched. This CDR3 contains 15 residues. Germline V gene data show CDR1 as SGHKS and CDR2 as YYEKEE (reference sequence).

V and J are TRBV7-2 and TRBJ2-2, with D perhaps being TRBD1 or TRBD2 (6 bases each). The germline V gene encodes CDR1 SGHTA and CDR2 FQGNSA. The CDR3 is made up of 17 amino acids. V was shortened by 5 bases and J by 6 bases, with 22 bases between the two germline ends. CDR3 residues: CASSRFFQIRGAGELFF. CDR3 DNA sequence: TGTGCCAGCAGCCGATTTTTCCAAATTAGGGGGGCCGGGGAGCTGTTTTTT.

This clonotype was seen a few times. CDR3 residues: CASSLAIVAGGADTQYF. Written as DNA, the CDR3 is TGTGCCAGCAGCTTAGCGATTGTAGCGGGAGGTGCAGATACGCAGTATTTT. This chain joins TRBV11-1 and TRBJ2-3, with TRBD2 matching 10 bases. This CDR3 has 17 amino acids. From germline, CDR1 is SGHAT and CDR2 FQDESV (reference sequence). The J segment lost 4 bases and the V segment lost 0 bases, leaving 7 bases of the junction unmatched.

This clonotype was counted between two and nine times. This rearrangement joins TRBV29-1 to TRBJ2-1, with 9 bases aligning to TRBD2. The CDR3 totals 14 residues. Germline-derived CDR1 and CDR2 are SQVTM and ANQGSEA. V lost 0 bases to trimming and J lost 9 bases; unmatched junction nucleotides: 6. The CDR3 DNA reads TGCAGCGTTGAAGATTTGCCTAGCGGGACTGAGCAGTTCTTC. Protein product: CSVEDLPSGTEQFF.

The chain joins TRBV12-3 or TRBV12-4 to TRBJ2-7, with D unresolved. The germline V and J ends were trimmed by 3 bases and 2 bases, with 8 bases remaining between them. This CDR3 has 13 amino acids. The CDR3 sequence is CASSLNAPYEQYF. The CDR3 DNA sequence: TGTGCCAGCAGTTTGAACGCGCCCTACGAGCAGTACTTC.

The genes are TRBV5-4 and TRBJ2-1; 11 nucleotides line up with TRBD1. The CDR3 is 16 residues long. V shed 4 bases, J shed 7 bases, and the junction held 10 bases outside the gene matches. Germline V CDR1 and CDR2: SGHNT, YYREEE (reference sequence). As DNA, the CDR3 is TGTGCCAGCAGCAGCGGACAGGGGGCGCATAGGAATGAGCAGTTCTTC. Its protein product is CASSSGQGAHRNEQFF.

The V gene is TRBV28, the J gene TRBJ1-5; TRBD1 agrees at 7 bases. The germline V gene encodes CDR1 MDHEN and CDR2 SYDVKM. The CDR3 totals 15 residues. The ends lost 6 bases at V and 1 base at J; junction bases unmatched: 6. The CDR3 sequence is CASRRQGISNQPQHF. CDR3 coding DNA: TGTGCCAGCAGGCGACAGGGTATAAGCAATCAGCCCCAGCATTTT.